This TCR beta chain was sequenced for a study of T cells in Graves' hyperthyroidism and ophthalmopathy. Overall study: Peripheral blood sampling occurred at initial diagnosis, before any treatment.

The V end lost 1 base, the J end lost 3 bases, and 16 bases lay between the germline ends. The germline V gene encodes CDR1 SGHAT and CDR2 FQNNGV. The length of the CDR3 is 16 residues. Amplified TCR beta CDR3 regions came from RNA transcripts. When the TCR CDR3 underwent first-round RT-PCR, the HTBI primer set was used. Via MiXCR, TCRdb re-called the multiplex PCR reads, giving one row per CDR3 protein. The data contain some 350,000 distinct CDR3 sequences, nearly 15% of them singletons. This clonotype was seen repeatedly, ten times or more. Sequencing was performed on blood. This sequence originates from a woman aged 55-70 years with Graves' ophthalmopathy. V is TRBV11-2 and J is TRBJ2-7; D is unresolved. The CDR3 region has the DNA TGTGCCAGCAGCTTAGTTCCCTTCGACGCAATCTACGAGCAGTACTTC. It encodes CASSLVPFDAIYEQYF.